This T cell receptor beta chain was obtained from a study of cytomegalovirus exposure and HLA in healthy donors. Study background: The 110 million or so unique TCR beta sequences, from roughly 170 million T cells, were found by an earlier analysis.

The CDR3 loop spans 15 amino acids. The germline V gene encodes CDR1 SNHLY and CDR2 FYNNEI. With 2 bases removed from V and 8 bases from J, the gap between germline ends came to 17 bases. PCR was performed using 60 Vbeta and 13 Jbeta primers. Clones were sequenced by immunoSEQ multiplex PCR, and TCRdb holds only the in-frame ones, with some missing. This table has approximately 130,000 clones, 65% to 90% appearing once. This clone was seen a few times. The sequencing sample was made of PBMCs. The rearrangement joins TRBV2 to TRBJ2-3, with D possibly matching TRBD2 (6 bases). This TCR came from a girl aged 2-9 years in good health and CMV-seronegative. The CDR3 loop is CASSESPGLGGTQYF. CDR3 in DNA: TGTGCCAGCAGTGAAAGCCCGGGACTTGGTGGTACGCAGTATTTT. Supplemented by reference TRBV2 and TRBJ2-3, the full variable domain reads EPEVTQTPSHQVTQMGQEVILRCVPISNHLYFYWYRQILGQKVEFLVSFYNNEISEKSEIFDDQFSVERPDGSNFTLKIRSTKLEDSAMYFCASSESPGLGGTQYFGPGTRLTVL.